The 32 T cell receptor beta chains in this list originate from one sample, sequenced in a study of blood T cells in healthy people across ages (dated by TCRdb to between 2014 and 2016). Preparation of the library involved 5' RACE. Instrument used: Illumina HiSeq 2500. A second roughly 6 to 11 cycle PCR used a sample-barcoded 5' primer and a J-beta primer mix. TCRdb reprocessing: public reads trimmed at Q25 with fastp, clones called with MiXCR, in-frame beta chains kept. Rows are unified per CDR3 protein, each entry keeping the most common DNA and genes. For this sample there are 920,000 or so distinct CDR3 sequences; 35% to 55% appear just once. Approximately 17% of the sample is in the top ten clones. Input material: blood. These receptors were taken from a woman aged 60-70 years in good health.

This clonotype was seen more than once but under ten times. The rearrangement joins TRBV27 to TRBJ2-3, with 11 bases aligning to TRBD2. J gave up 3 bases and V 4 bases, and 15 bases lay outside the gene matches. Germline CDR1 and CDR2: MNHEY and SMNVEV (reference sequence). This CDR3 has 19 amino acids. The CDR3, as DNA: TGTGCCAGCAGTTCCTCCCTCCCGACTAGCGGGATACGAACAGATACGCAGTATTTT. Translated, it gives CASSSSLPTSGIRTDTQYF.

The chain uses TRBV11-2 and TRBJ2-3; D gene ambiguous. Germline CDR1 reads SGHAT; CDR2 reads FQNNGV. V lost 3 bases and J 4 bases, leaving 5 bases between the germline ends. CDR3 length: 12 amino acids. The CDR3: CASSFWADTQYF. CDR3 sequence (DNA): TGTGCCAGCAGCTTTTGGGCAGATACGCAGTATTTT.

The chain employs TRBV10-3 and TRBJ2-2, with 8 bases identical to TRBD2. The CDR3 contains 15 residues. Germline assignment: CDR1 ENHRY and CDR2 SYGVKD. V lost 5 bases, J lost 4 bases, and 6 bases stayed unmatched. CDR3 sequence (DNA): TGTGCCATCAGTCCAGCCGGGACTAGCACCGGGGAGCTGTTTTTT. Translated: CAISPAGTSTGELFF.

The chain couples TRBV12-3 or TRBV12-4 to TRBJ1-1; no firm D call. The V gene lost 1 base and the J gene lost 0 bases, with 12 bases spanning the gap. The CDR3 spans 16 residues. In DNA, the CDR3 is TGTGCCAGCAGTTTAGGGTTGGGTGGGATGAACACTGAAGCTTTCTTT. Residues: CASSLGLGGMNTEAFF.

This clonotype has only a few counts. The CDR3 sequence is CSAQVPGLATDTQYF. In DNA form, the CDR3 reads TGCAGTGCTCAGGTACCGGGACTAGCGACAGATACGCAGTATTTT. J is TRBJ2-3 and V is TRBV20-1, with 10 bases matching TRBD2. Germline CDR1 is DFQATT and CDR2 is SNEGSKA (reference sequence). The CDR3 loop spans 15 amino acids. The V and J ends lost 5 bases and 3 bases, in that order; junction bases with no gene match: 8.

V gene TRBV29-1 combines with J gene TRBJ1-2; no firm D call. The CDR3 runs to 11 residues. V was clipped by 7 bases and J by 4 bases, with 10 bases between them. Germline V gene lookup returns CDR1 SQVTM and CDR2 ANQGSEA. CDR3 in amino acids: CSALVGYGYTF. CDR3 coding DNA: TGCAGCGCCCTTGTGGGCTATGGCTACACCTTC.

This clonotype appeared a few times. The chain is built from TRBV6-1 and TRBJ1-6; 8 bases line up with TRBD1. Per the germline V gene, CDR1 is MNHNS and CDR2 is SASEGT. J was trimmed by 11 bases and V by 7 bases; bases with no gene match: 7. The CDR3 runs to 13 residues. Here the CDR3 DNA reads TGTGCCAGCAAAAACAGGGGGGCAACACCCCTCCACTTT. This encodes CASKNRGATPLHF.

This clonotype was recorded a few times. This rearrangement joins TRBV9 to TRBJ2-3; D is unclear. Germline lookup yields CDR1 SGDLS and CDR2 YYNGEE. This CDR3 spans 15 amino acids. V dropped 4 bases and J dropped 1 base, with 13 bases sitting between them. CDR3 in amino acids: CASSFSRLGTDTQYF. The CDR3 region has the DNA TGTGCCAGCAGCTTCAGCAGGCTTGGCACAGATACGCAGTATTTT.

In nucleotides, the CDR3 is TGCGCCAGCAGCGAGCCCGAGGGACTAGCGGGTTCCGGGGAGCTGTTTTTT. Amino acids: CASSEPEGLAGSGELFF. The rearrangement links TRBV4-1 to TRBJ2-2; 12 nucleotides line up with TRBD2. J gave up 6 bases and V 5 bases, and 10 bases lay outside the gene matches. CDR1 is MGHRA and CDR2 is YSYEKL in the germline V gene. The CDR3 extends over 17 amino acids.

J is TRBJ2-1 and V is TRBV12-3 or TRBV12-4; weak D call: TRBD2 (6 bases). The CDR3 spans 15 residues. Trimming shortened V by 4 bases and J by 4 bases, and 14 bases separated the two germline ends. CDR3 region: CASSWGSGIYNEQFF. CDR3 coding DNA: TGTGCCAGCAGTTGGGGTAGCGGAATTTACAATGAGCAGTTCTTC.

V usage is TRBV7-6 and J usage is TRBJ2-5; D possibly matches TRBD1 or TRBD2 (5 bases each). The CDR3 has 14 amino acids. Trimming removed 2 bases at V and 5 bases at J, with 12 bases between. Germline V gene data show CDR1 as SGHVS and CDR2 as FNYEAQ. CDR3 loop: CASSLLGEGETQYF. CDR3 bases: TGTGCCAGCAGCTTACTGGGAGAGGGGGAGACCCAGTACTTC. Using reference TRBV7-6 and TRBJ2-5 for the parts outside the CDR3, the full variable domain is GAGVSQSPRYKVTKRGQDVALRCDPISGHVSLYWYRQALGQGPEFLTYFNYEAQQDKSGLPNDRFSAERPEGSISTLTIQRTEQRDSAMYRCASSLLGEGETQYFGPGTRLLVL.

V usage is TRBV19 and J usage is TRBJ2-6; D not resolved. V was clipped by 7 bases and J by 2 bases, with 3 bases between them. This CDR3 region has 12 residues. Germline V gene sequence: CDR1 LNHDA, CDR2 SQIVND (reference sequence). CDR3 residues: CASTAGANVLTF. In nucleotides, the CDR3 is TGTGCCAGTACCGCTGGGGCCAACGTCCTGACTTTC.

Worth noting for this clonotype: One end of the junction fails to match germline, which may point to a read error. This CDR3 is CVSKGIRSSYNEQFF. The CDR3 DNA is TGTGTCAGCAAGGGGATTCGGAGCTCCTACAATGAGCAGTTCTTC. V gene TRBV2 combines with J gene TRBJ2-1; D may be TRBD1 (5 bases). The CDR3 is 15 amino acids. Looked up from germline, CDR1 is SNHLY and CDR2 is FYNNEI.

CDR3 protein: CSAREGLAGVRQYF. CDR3 sequence (DNA): TGCAGTGCTAGAGAGGGCCTAGCGGGAGTTCGGCAGTACTTC. V and J are TRBV20-1 and TRBJ2-7; TRBD2 matches at 10 bases. The CDR3 has 14 amino acids. Germline V CDR1 and CDR2: DFQATT, SNEGSKA (reference sequence). V was clipped by 0 bases and J by 9 bases; unmatched bases: 8.

Points on this clonotype: This clone may be a read error of a much larger clone one base away. V is TRBV12-3 or TRBV12-4 and J is TRBJ2-4, with 8 bases identical to TRBD2. Gene TRBJ2-7 matches the end of the DNA better, so the J call may be wrong. The CDR3 is 13 residues long. The CDR3 region is CASSHGRVSEQYF. The CDR3 nucleotides are TGTGCCAGCAGTCACGGGAGGGTCAGCGAGCAGTACTTC.

The CDR3 DNA sequence: TGTGCCAGCAGTTACTCGTACACAGATACGCAGTATTTT. This translates into CASSYSYTDTQYF. The V gene is TRBV6-5, the J gene TRBJ2-3; D uncertain. Germline V lookup: CDR1 MNHEY, CDR2 SVGAGI. The CDR3 has 13 amino acids. V lost 0 bases and J lost 2, with 3 bases in between.

The rearrangement joins TRBV20-1 to TRBJ2-3; 13 bases line up with TRBD2. CDR3 length equals 14 residues. Germline CDR1 reads DFQATT; CDR2 reads SNEGSKA (reference sequence). Losses at the gene ends were 6 bases for V and 4 bases for J; bases not matched to a gene: 4. CDR3 region: CSAHTSGRADTQYF. CDR3 DNA: TGCAGTGCCCACACTAGCGGGAGGGCAGATACGCAGTATTTT.

This chain joins TRBV6-1 and TRBJ2-5; D could derive from TRBD1 or TRBD2 (5 bases each). The J call may be in error: the DNA end matches TRBJ2-7 better. The CDR3 is 14 residues long. Germline values: CDR1 MNHNS, CDR2 SASEGT. The CDR3 protein is CASSRDRYQDEQYF. The DNA for the CDR3 is TGTGCCAGCAGTCGGGACCGCTACCAGGACGAGCAGTACTTC.

The gene calls are TRBV20-1 and TRBJ2-1, with TRBD2 identical over 10 bases. The assigned J gene may be wrong: the sequence end matches TRBJ2-7 better. This CDR3 has 16 amino acids. The germline gives CDR1 DFQATT, CDR2 SNEGSKA (reference sequence). The CDR3 DNA follows: TGCAGTGCCGGGACAAGTTTAGCGGGAGGCCCGGTCGAGCAGTACTTC. Translation gives CSAGTSLAGGPVEQYF.

The rearrangement uses TRBV3-1 and TRBJ2-4; tentatively, D is TRBD1 (5 bases). V was clipped by 3 bases and J by 6 bases, with 9 bases between them. CDR3 length: 13 amino acids. The germline gives CDR1 LGHDT, CDR2 YNNKEL (reference sequence). CDR3: CASSQRQSNIQYF. Written as DNA, the CDR3 is TGTGCCAGCAGCCAGCGACAGTCAAACATTCAGTACTTC.

In this sample, this clonotype turned up a few times. J is TRBJ2-4 and V is TRBV10-1, with D perhaps TRBD1 (6 bases). The J call is in doubt because the DNA end fits TRBJ2-7 better. This CDR3 has 13 residues. Per the germline V gene, CDR1 is WNHNN and CDR2 is SYGVQD (reference sequence). CDR3 region: CASSEYRDYEQYF. The CDR3 DNA sequence: TGCGCCAGCAGTGAGTACAGGGACTACGAGCAGTACTTC.

V is TRBV20-1 and J is TRBJ2-3; 13 bases agree with TRBD2. Germline values: CDR1 DFQATT, CDR2 SNEGSKA (reference sequence). With V trimmed by 6 bases and J by 1 base, 4 bases remained unmatched. CDR3 size: 15 residues. The CDR3 DNA sequence: TGCAGTGCCGGAGGGACTAGCGGGGGCACAGATACGCAGTATTTT. Translating it yields CSAGGTSGGTDTQYF.

The rearrangement uses TRBV12-3 or TRBV12-4 and TRBJ2-5; D is perhaps TRBD2 (7 bases). The end of the DNA aligns better with TRBJ2-7, so the J call may be wrong. The CDR3 spans 13 residues. The CDR3 region is CASSSRGAGEQYF. The DNA for the CDR3 is TGTGCCAGCAGTTCCCGGGGGGCGGGCGAGCAGTACTTC.

This clonotype has just a few counts. This chain joins TRBV5-1 and TRBJ1-2, with 7 nucleotides matching TRBD1. Germline V gives CDR1 SGHRS, CDR2 YFSETQ. CDR3 length equals 16 residues. Trimming at V came to 2 bases and at J to 0 bases, leaving 7 bases not matched to a gene. This CDR3 reads CASSFTTQGSNYGYTF. The CDR3 bases are TGCGCCAGCAGCTTTACCACACAGGGGTCTAACTATGGCTACACCTTC.

This chain uses TRBV20-1 with TRBJ2-3; no clear D gene. V was shortened by 0 bases and J by 5 bases, with 9 bases between the two germline ends. This CDR3 contains 13 residues. Germline CDR1 is DFQATT and CDR2 is SNEGSKA (reference sequence). CDR3 sequence (DNA): TGCAGTGCTAGAGATCAAGTAAAAGATACGCAGTATTTT. It specifies CSARDQVKDTQYF.

The chain joins TRBV5-1 to TRBJ1-1; a possible D gene is TRBD1 (5 bases). Germline CDR1 reads SGHRS; CDR2 reads YFSETQ. Trimming cost V 0 bases and J 6 bases, with 12 bases left between them. CDR3 length equals 14 residues. This chain's CDR3 is CASSLDGQGSEAFF. In DNA, the CDR3 is TGCGCCAGCAGCTTGGATGGACAAGGATCTGAAGCTTTCTTT.

This clonotype was observed a few times. The chain links TRBV9 to TRBJ1-2; TRBD1 matches at 7 bases. V was pared by 4 bases and J by 6 bases, with 9 bases of the junction left unmatched. The CDR3 has 14 amino acids. From germline, CDR1 is SGDLS and CDR2 YYNGEE. CDR3 in DNA: TGTGCCAGCAGCCCCCGACAGGGCCTAGATGGCTACACCTTC. As protein: CASSPRQGLDGYTF.

This clonotype has just a few counts. This sequence joins TRBV20-1 and TRBJ2-1; a possible D gene is TRBD2 (5 bases). The CDR3 is 14 residues long. V was trimmed by 6 bases and J by 7 bases, leaving 19 bases between them. Germline V gene lookup returns CDR1 DFQATT and CDR2 SNEGSKA (reference sequence). CDR3 sequence: CSAPNRRGSNEQFF. The DNA for the CDR3 is TGCAGTGCCCCGAACCGCCGGGGTTCGAATGAGCAGTTCTTC.

The sample holds one count of this clonotype. The V gene is TRBV5-1, the J gene TRBJ2-5, with D perhaps TRBD1 (6 bases). The CDR3 has 12 residues. Per germline, CDR1 SGHRS and CDR2 YFSETQ. V was clipped by 4 bases and J by 11 bases, with 15 bases between them. The chain's CDR3 is CASSQRGNEQYF. CDR3 in DNA: TGCGCCAGCAGCCAGAGGGGGAATGAGCAGTACTTC. Based on the CDR3 plus reference TRBV5-1 and TRBJ2-5, the full variable domain is KAGVTQTPRYLIKTRGQQVTLSCSPISGHRSVSWYQQTPGQGLQFLFEYFSETQRNKGNFPGRFSGRQFSNSRSEMNVSTLELGDSALYLCASSQRGNEQYFGPGTRLLVL.

The chain carries TRBV12-3 or TRBV12-4 and TRBJ2-1; D remains ambiguous. CDR3 length: 11 amino acids. V gave up 3 bases and J gave up 9 bases, with 6 bases separating them. The CDR3 coding sequence is TGTGCCAGCAGTTTCTTGGTTGAGCAGTTCTTC. It encodes CASSFLVEQFF.

The CDR3 sequence is CASSTSGAYEQYF. CDR3 DNA sequence: TGTGCCAGCAGCACTAGTGGGGCCTACGAGCAGTACTTC. This rearrangement joins TRBV5-6 to TRBJ2-7, with D perhaps TRBD2 (5 bases). The CDR3 runs 13 residues. Germline V gene lookup returns CDR1 SGHDT and CDR2 YYEEEE. Trimming removed 4 bases from V and 2 bases from J, with 10 bases in between.

The chain links TRBV7-9 to TRBJ1-6; D remains unclear. The CDR3 extends over 14 amino acids. Per the germline V gene, CDR1 is SEHNR and CDR2 is FQNEAQ (reference sequence). V lost 4 bases and J 7 bases, leaving 11 bases between the germline ends. The DNA of the CDR3 is TGTGCCAGCAGCTCCTCCGACACAAATTCACCCCTCCACTTT. Protein product: CASSSSDTNSPLHF.